The rows below give T cell receptor beta chains drawn from one sample of a study of T cell repertoires in cytomegalovirus infection. What these receptors recognize is not known. One entry per CDR3 protein results from TCRdb running MiXCR on the reads. Of 50,000 to 60,000 distinct CDR3 sequences detected, about 20% appear once; the ten largest clones hold just under 80%. This specimen was CD8+ T cells from cultured PBMCs, taken from culture after CMV antigen stimulation. These receptors were obtained from a human donor in good health (CMV status not recorded). Some clones in this sample may be carry-over from other donors' samples. Each CDR3 is given with its conserved first and last residue. The D gene is left open where the match is weak. For some rows the clone size is stated as once, few or many, or as a class when expanded; others skip it.

j_gene	d_gene	abundance	v_gene	CDR3aa	CDR3nt
TRBJ2-7	NA	NA	TRBV7-2	CASSFPPRTYEQYF	TGTGCCAGCAGTTTCCCACCAAGAACCTACGAGCAGTACTTC
TRBJ1-1	NA	few	TRBV7-8	CASSVPAGDREAFF	TGTGCCAGCAGCGTCCCGGCGGGTGACCGTGAAGCTTTCTTT
TRBJ1-1	NA	NA	TRBV4-3	CASSPELPGLTEAFF	TGCGCCAGCAGCCCGGAGCTCCCCGGTCTCACTGAAGCTTTCTTT
TRBJ1-2	TRBD1	NA	TRBV12-3/TRBV12-4	CASSSTGNYGYTF	TGTGCCAGCAGTTCGACAGGGAACTATGGCTACACCTTC
TRBJ2-5	NA	NA	TRBV6-2/TRBV6-3	CASSYLPETQYF	TGTGCCAGCAGTTACCTCCCAGAGACCCAGTACTTC
TRBJ1-2	NA	NA	TRBV20-1	CSAREEMVHYTF	TGCAGTGCTAGAGAAGAGATGGTTCACTACACCTTC
TRBJ1-1	NA	few	TRBV7-2	CASSLALSPPGAFF	TGTGCCAGCAGCTTAGCGTTGAGTCCCCCCGGAGCTTTCTTT
TRBJ2-1	NA	NA	TRBV27	CASTTGEYNEQFF	TGTGCCAGCACAACTGGGGAGTACAATGAGCAGTTCTTC
TRBJ1-2	NA	NA	TRBV7-8	CASSFRQGANGYTF	TGTGCCAGCAGCTTTAGGCAAGGAGCTAATGGCTACACCTTC
TRBJ2-1	TRBD2	few	TRBV7-8	CASNPGLAGGNEQFF	TGTGCCAGCAACCCTGGACTAGCGGGGGGGAATGAGCAGTTCTTC
TRBJ2-2	TRBD2	NA	TRBV19	CASSILSSGTGELFF	TGTGCCAGTAGTATATTGTCTAGCGGCACCGGGGAGCTGTTTTTT
TRBJ1-6	NA	NA	TRBV4-1	CASSQVIVGNIEGYNSPLHF	TGCGCCAGCAGCCAAGTGATTGTGGGGAATATCGAGGGTTATAATTCACCCCTCCACTTT
TRBJ1-1	NA	few	TRBV27	CASSLGYSGTEAFF	TGTGCCAGCAGTTTGGGTTATTCGGGCACTGAAGCTTTCTTT
TRBJ2-3	NA	NA	TRBV7-2	CASSPRNYYPDTQYF	TGTGCCAGCAGCCCAAGAAACTACTACCCAGATACGCAGTATTTT
TRBJ1-1	NA	few	TRBV6-5	CASYGPSEAFF	TGTGCCAGCTACGGACCTTCTGAAGCTTTCTTT
TRBJ1-1	NA	NA	TRBV4-1	CASSQASGNTEAFF	TGCGCCAGCAGCCAAGCATCGGGAAACACTGAAGCTTTCTTT
TRBJ1-1	NA	NA	TRBV4-3	CASSQGWGTEAFF	TGCGCCAGCAGCCAGGGCTGGGGCACTGAAGCTTTCTTT
TRBJ2-7	NA	few	TRBV4-1	CASSQSSGVDEQYF	TGCGCCAGCAGCCAATCCTCAGGGGTGGACGAGCAGTACTTC
TRBJ1-1	NA	NA	TRBV12-3/TRBV12-4	CASSPGGGMNTEAFF	TGTGCCAGCAGTCCGGGGGGGGGGATGAACACTGAAGCTTTCTTT
TRBJ2-5	NA	NA	TRBV11-2	CASSLGELRYRETQYF	TGTGCCAGCAGCTTAGGGGAACTGAGGTATCGCGAGACCCAGTACTTC
TRBJ1-1	NA	few	TRBV7-2	CASSPLRGVTEAFF	TGTGCCAGCAGCCCCCTAAGGGGAGTCACTGAAGCTTTCTTT
TRBJ1-1	NA	NA	TRBV9	CASSVNGRGLNTEAFF	TGTGCCAGCAGCGTAAATGGACGGGGATTGAACACTGAAGCTTTCTTT
TRBJ1-2	NA	NA	TRBV10-3	CAISLGGDGYTF	TGTGCCATCAGCCTAGGGGGGGATGGCTACACCTTC
TRBJ1-1	NA	NA	TRBV6-5	CASRPGRDYTEAFF	TGTGCCAGCAGGCCCGGGAGGGATTACACTGAAGCTTTCTTT
TRBJ2-5	NA	few	TRBV12-3/TRBV12-4	CASSETSYQETQYF	TGTGCCAGCAGTGAGACAAGCTACCAAGAGACCCAGTACTTC
TRBJ2-1	NA	NA	TRBV6-6	CASSYVGSYNEQFF	TGTGCCAGCAGTTACGTAGGTTCCTACAATGAGCAGTTCTTC
TRBJ1-6	NA	few	TRBV6-2/TRBV6-3	CASSYWTDNNSPLHF	TGTGCCAGCAGTTACTGGACAGACAATAATTCACCCCTCCACTTT
TRBJ2-5	NA	NA	TRBV7-6	CASSPPGRTQYF	TGTGCCAGCAGCCCCCCGGGTAGGACCCAGTACTTC